The T cell receptor (beta chain) described here comes from a study of shared clonotypes between healthy human individuals. Genomic DNA (from each subset) was split evenly across several immunoSEQ plates. The authors ran unsorted PBMC replicate PCRs on around 320 ng DNA, tens of thousands of T cell genomes. Scientists sequenced DNA from unsorted PBMC on ten immunoSEQ deep assay plates. Clones were read by immunoSEQ multiplex PCR, and TCRdb kept only the in-frame ones, dropping some. Found here are about 460,000 clones, 75% to 80% of them singletons; the top ten hold around 13%. This CDR3 is 14 amino acids long. The germline V and J ends were trimmed by 10 bases and 0 bases, with 16 bases remaining between them. Germline-derived CDR1 and CDR2 are ENHRY and SYGVKD. Study-level results: How much donors shared clonotypes was expected to be affected by sequencing depth.

On this clone itself: The target antigen is unknown.

Material: PBMCs. The rearrangement links TRBV10-3 to TRBJ2-7; the D gene is possibly TRBD2 (5 bases). This receptor was taken from a woman aged 40 to 50 in good health. Some clones in this sample may be carry-over from other donors' samples. The DNA for the CDR3 is TGTGCCACCCAGGAGTATCGGGGCTCCTACGAGCAGTACTTC. Protein sequence: CATQEYRGSYEQYF.